This is a list of T cell receptor beta chains from one sample in a study of blood T cell repertoires in COVID-19. Assay: immunoSEQ multiplex PCR; the TCRdb copy retains only in-frame clones and omits some. This sample carries 50,000 to 65,000 clones, roughly 70% of them seen once, and the ten largest clones take approximately 50%. The sequenced sample consisted of PBMCs or T cells enriched from blood (not recorded which). Receptors originate from a woman aged 55-69 years who had been exposed to COVID-19. The CDR3 runs from the conserved cysteine through the conserved F or W. The order of the fields is D gene, J gene, CDR3 length, clone size, V gene, CDR3 DNA, CDR3 protein. D genes are given only for firm matches. Some rows have no size entry. The others give once, few or many, or a class for an expanded clone.

d_gene: TRBD1
j_gene: TRBJ1-5
len: 17
abundance: -
v_gene: TRBV7-8
CDR3nt: TGTGCCAGCAGCTCCCCGGGACAGGGGGTCGGCAATCAGCCCCAGCATTTT
CDR3aa: CASSSPGQGVGNQPQHF

d_gene: TRBD2
j_gene: TRBJ2-7
len: 14
abundance: -
v_gene: TRBV20-1
CDR3nt: TGCAGTGCTAGTCGTCTAGCGGACGACTACGAGCAGTACTTC
CDR3aa: CSASRLADDYEQYF

d_gene: TRBD1
j_gene: TRBJ1-5
len: 16
abundance: many
v_gene: TRBV11-2
CDR3nt: TGTGCCAGCAGCTTAGGGACAGGGTCGGGCAATCAGCCCCAGCATTTT
CDR3aa: CASSLGTGSGNQPQHF

d_gene: -
j_gene: TRBJ1-5
len: 16
abundance: -
v_gene: TRBV28
CDR3nt: TGTGCCAGCAGTACCCAGGGGTTATGGGGCAATCAGCCCCAGCATTTT
CDR3aa: CASSTQGLWGNQPQHF

d_gene: -
j_gene: TRBJ1-1
len: 14
abundance: -
v_gene: TRBV18
CDR3nt: TGTGCCAGCTCACTACAGGTGTCGAACACTGAAGCTTTCTTT
CDR3aa: CASSLQVSNTEAFF

d_gene: -
j_gene: TRBJ1-1
len: 14
abundance: -
v_gene: TRBV5-6
CDR3nt: TGTGCCAGCAGCTTGATACAAGGGGTCACTGAAGCTTTCTTT
CDR3aa: CASSLIQGVTEAFF

d_gene: TRBD1
j_gene: TRBJ1-1
len: 14
abundance: -
v_gene: TRBV7-2
CDR3nt: TGTGCCAGCAGCTCGGGACAGGTGAACACTGAAGCTTTCTTT
CDR3aa: CASSSGQVNTEAFF

d_gene: -
j_gene: TRBJ2-5
len: 12
abundance: few
v_gene: TRBV28
CDR3nt: TGTGCCAGCAGCAAAGTGCTCGGGACCCAGTACTTC
CDR3aa: CASSKVLGTQYF

d_gene: -
j_gene: TRBJ1-6
len: 15
abundance: -
v_gene: TRBV11-2
CDR3nt: TGTGCCAGCAGCTTAGATGGCACAATGAATTCACCCCTCCACTTT
CDR3aa: CASSLDGTMNSPLHF

d_gene: TRBD2
j_gene: TRBJ2-2
len: 14
abundance: -
v_gene: TRBV24-1
CDR3nt: TGTGCCACCCGTAGCGGGCCGAACACCGGGGAGCTGTTTTTT
CDR3aa: CATRSGPNTGELFF

d_gene: TRBD1
j_gene: TRBJ1-3
len: 24
abundance: -
v_gene: TRBV29-1
CDR3nt: TGCAGCGTTGGCGCCAGAAAACCCCGTGCTGGACAGGGGCGATTCTTTAAGGCTGGAAACACCATATATTTT
CDR3aa: CSVGARKPRAGQGRFFKAGNTIYF

d_gene: -
j_gene: TRBJ2-1
len: 15
abundance: -
v_gene: TRBV7-2
CDR3nt: TGTGCCAGCAGCGCCGGAGGGCAGGGTCCAAATGAGCAGTTCTTC
CDR3aa: CASSAGGQGPNEQFF

d_gene: -
j_gene: TRBJ2-5
len: 14
abundance: -
v_gene: TRBV5-1
CDR3nt: TGCGCCAGCAGCTTGGTCGGGGGCCAAGAGACCCAGTACTTC
CDR3aa: CASSLVGGQETQYF

d_gene: -
j_gene: TRBJ2-7
len: 15
abundance: -
v_gene: TRBV21-1
CDR3nt: TGTGCCAGCAGCTTACCCACGGACTTATCCTACGAGCAGTACTTC
CDR3aa: CASSLPTDLSYEQYF

d_gene: -
j_gene: TRBJ1-1
len: 13
abundance: -
v_gene: TRBV29-1
CDR3nt: TGCAGCGTCCAGATTGACGGTTCGGGTAGAACTTTCTTT
CDR3aa: CSVQIDGSGRTFF

d_gene: TRBD1
j_gene: TRBJ2-2
len: 16
abundance: -
v_gene: TRBV5-1
CDR3nt: TGCGCCAGCAGCTCGACAGGGGGCGAGAACACCGGGGAGCTGTTTTTT
CDR3aa: CASSSTGGENTGELFF

d_gene: -
j_gene: TRBJ1-4
len: 16
abundance: -
v_gene: TRBV28
CDR3nt: TGTGCCAGCAGCCCGGGGGACCTGGGGTTGAATGAAAAACTGTTTTTT
CDR3aa: CASSPGDLGLNEKLFF

d_gene: -
j_gene: TRBJ2-5
len: 15
abundance: few
v_gene: TRBV19
CDR3nt: TGTGCCAGTAGTATATCTGGGGGCGGCTCGGAGACCCAGTACTTC
CDR3aa: CASSISGGGSETQYF

d_gene: TRBD1
j_gene: TRBJ2-1
len: 13
abundance: -
v_gene: TRBV24-1
CDR3nt: TGTGCCACCAGTGATGACAGGGAACATGAGCAGTTCTTC
CDR3aa: CATSDDREHEQFF

d_gene: TRBD1
j_gene: TRBJ2-5
len: 14
abundance: -
v_gene: TRBV9
CDR3nt: TGTGCCAGCAGCCCCTGGACAGGGTCGGAGACCCAGTACTTC
CDR3aa: CASSPWTGSETQYF

d_gene: TRBD2
j_gene: TRBJ2-2
len: 14
abundance: -
v_gene: TRBV4-1
CDR3nt: TGCGCCAGCAGCCAGCGACTAGCTGACGGGGAGCTGTTTTTT
CDR3aa: CASSQRLADGELFF

d_gene: TRBD2
j_gene: TRBJ2-7
len: 13
abundance: -
v_gene: TRBV4-2
CDR3nt: TGTGCCAGCAGCCAAGATTTAGCGGGCGAGCAGTACTTC
CDR3aa: CASSQDLAGEQYF

d_gene: -
j_gene: TRBJ2-2
len: 14
abundance: -
v_gene: TRBV30
CDR3nt: TGTGCCTGGAGTGTAGGAGCAGGGGTCGGGGAGCTGTTTTTT
CDR3aa: CAWSVGAGVGELFF

d_gene: TRBD1
j_gene: TRBJ1-4
len: 18
abundance: -
v_gene: TRBV30
CDR3nt: TGTGCCTGGAGTCGGGGGTTTCTCTCGGACAGGGCTAATGAAAAACTGTTTTTT
CDR3aa: CAWSRGFLSDRANEKLFF

d_gene: -
j_gene: TRBJ2-7
len: 18
abundance: -
v_gene: TRBV11-2
CDR3nt: TGTGCCAGCAGCTTAGTTGTGGGCGGGGGCGGAAGCTCCTACGAGCAGTACTTC
CDR3aa: CASSLVVGGGGSSYEQYF

d_gene: -
j_gene: TRBJ1-2
len: 12
abundance: once
v_gene: TRBV28
CDR3nt: TGTGCCAGCAGTTTAGGTAGCGAGGGCTACACCTTC
CDR3aa: CASSLGSEGYTF

d_gene: -
j_gene: TRBJ1-2
len: 14
abundance: -
v_gene: TRBV19
CDR3nt: TGTGCCAGTAGTATAGAACAGGACACCTATGGCTACACCTTC
CDR3aa: CASSIEQDTYGYTF

d_gene: TRBD1
j_gene: TRBJ1-1
len: 16
abundance: -
v_gene: TRBV9
CDR3nt: TGTGCCAGCAGCGACGGGGAACAGGGGATGAACACTGAAGCTTTCTTT
CDR3aa: CASSDGEQGMNTEAFF

d_gene: TRBD1
j_gene: TRBJ1-2
len: 15
abundance: -
v_gene: TRBV7-2
CDR3nt: TGTGCCAGCAGCTTAGTCAGACAGGGGCGGAATGGCTACACCTTC
CDR3aa: CASSLVRQGRNGYTF

d_gene: -
j_gene: TRBJ1-6
len: 15
abundance: -
v_gene: TRBV28
CDR3nt: TGTGCCAGCAGTTTTCGGGGGGCGTCGCATTCACCCCTCCACTTT
CDR3aa: CASSFRGASHSPLHF

d_gene: TRBD1
j_gene: TRBJ1-1
len: 14
abundance: few
v_gene: TRBV19
CDR3nt: TGTGCCAGTTATACAGGGGGTTACAACACTGAAGCTTTCTTT
CDR3aa: CASYTGGYNTEAFF

d_gene: -
j_gene: TRBJ2-7
len: 17
abundance: -
v_gene: TRBV4-1
CDR3nt: TGCGCCAGCAGCCCGGGAGTCGGACGGGTCTGGACCTACGAGCAGTACTTC
CDR3aa: CASSPGVGRVWTYEQYF

d_gene: TRBD2
j_gene: TRBJ2-5
len: 15
abundance: -
v_gene: TRBV30
CDR3nt: TGTGCCTGGAGTGAGGCTAGCGGCCTCCAAGAGACCCAGTACTTC
CDR3aa: CAWSEASGLQETQYF

d_gene: -
j_gene: TRBJ1-6
len: 15
abundance: -
v_gene: TRBV18
CDR3nt: TGTGCCAGCTCACCACGTGAGGGAGACAATTCACCCCTCCACTTT
CDR3aa: CASSPREGDNSPLHF

d_gene: -
j_gene: TRBJ1-1
len: 11
abundance: few
v_gene: TRBV6-5
CDR3nt: TGTGCCAGCAGTTCGGCAGGGGTAGCTTTCTTT
CDR3aa: CASSSAGVAFF

d_gene: -
j_gene: TRBJ2-7
len: 12
abundance: few
v_gene: TRBV2
CDR3nt: TGTGCCAGCAGTGAAAGGAGATACGAGCAGTACTTC
CDR3aa: CASSERRYEQYF

d_gene: -
j_gene: TRBJ2-2
len: 17
abundance: -
v_gene: TRBV5-5
CDR3nt: TGTGCCAGCAGCCGAAATCAGGGTTCCTCGGGTACCGGGGAGCTGTTTTTT
CDR3aa: CASSRNQGSSGTGELFF

d_gene: TRBD1
j_gene: TRBJ2-7
len: 16
abundance: -
v_gene: TRBV30
CDR3nt: TGTGCCTGGAGTGGCTATGAGGGACAGGGGATCTACGAGCAGTACTTC
CDR3aa: CAWSGYEGQGIYEQYF

d_gene: -
j_gene: TRBJ2-7
len: 14
abundance: -
v_gene: TRBV5-4
CDR3nt: TGTGCCAGCAGCTCAGACAGGCAAATCTACGAGCAGTACTTC
CDR3aa: CASSSDRQIYEQYF

d_gene: -
j_gene: TRBJ1-2
len: 12
abundance: -
v_gene: TRBV5-4
CDR3nt: TGTGCCAGCAGCCTAAGACAGGAGAGCTACACCTTC
CDR3aa: CASSLRQESYTF

d_gene: -
j_gene: TRBJ2-5
len: 14
abundance: -
v_gene: TRBV6-1
CDR3nt: TGTGCCAGCAGTGTAGCGGTCCGGGGGGAGACCCAGTACTTC
CDR3aa: CASSVAVRGETQYF

d_gene: -
j_gene: TRBJ1-6
len: 16
abundance: few
v_gene: TRBV6-6
CDR3nt: TGTGCCAGCAGCCGAGGGATGCAGGGCGGAAATTCACCCCTCCACTTT
CDR3aa: CASSRGMQGGNSPLHF

d_gene: TRBD1
j_gene: TRBJ1-1
len: 13
abundance: -
v_gene: TRBV18
CDR3nt: TGTGCCAGCTCACAACGGGACAGGGGTGAAGCTTTCTTT
CDR3aa: CASSQRDRGEAFF

d_gene: -
j_gene: TRBJ2-1
len: 14
abundance: -
v_gene: TRBV7-2
CDR3nt: TGTGCCAGCAGCTTAGATGCAGGTTCCAATGAGCAGTTCTTC
CDR3aa: CASSLDAGSNEQFF

d_gene: -
j_gene: TRBJ1-1
len: 17
abundance: once
v_gene: TRBV9
CDR3nt: TGTGCCAGCAGCGTAGAGGAGGGTATGGTAGTTAACACTGAAGCTTTCTTT
CDR3aa: CASSVEEGMVVNTEAFF

d_gene: -
j_gene: TRBJ1-6
len: 15
abundance: -
v_gene: TRBV5-1
CDR3nt: TGCGCCAGCAGCAGGGAGAGGGTGAGAAATTCACCCCTCCACTTT
CDR3aa: CASSRERVRNSPLHF

d_gene: -
j_gene: TRBJ1-2
len: 12
abundance: once
v_gene: TRBV6-5
CDR3nt: TGTGCCAGCAGCGACAGTAACTATGGCTACACCTTC
CDR3aa: CASSDSNYGYTF

d_gene: -
j_gene: TRBJ2-2
len: 15
abundance: once
v_gene: TRBV6-6
CDR3nt: TGTGCCAGCAATGGCGGGGCTCTCGTCACCGGGGAGCTGTTTTTT
CDR3aa: CASNGGALVTGELFF

d_gene: -
j_gene: TRBJ2-7
len: 15
abundance: once
v_gene: TRBV5-1
CDR3nt: TGCGCCAGCAGCTTGACAATAGATAGCGGCTACGAGCAGTACTTC
CDR3aa: CASSLTIDSGYEQYF

d_gene: TRBD1
j_gene: TRBJ2-2
len: 15
abundance: -
v_gene: TRBV24-1
CDR3nt: TGTGCCACCTGTCAGGGGGCTTCGATCACCGGGGAGCTGTTTTTT
CDR3aa: CATCQGASITGELFF

d_gene: -
j_gene: TRBJ1-1
len: 13
abundance: -
v_gene: TRBV3-1/TRBV3-2
CDR3nt: TGTGCCAGCAGCCAAGCAGGGCTCGGTGAAGCTTTCTTT
CDR3aa: CASSQAGLGEAFF

d_gene: TRBD1
j_gene: TRBJ2-5
len: 17
abundance: -
v_gene: TRBV27
CDR3nt: TGTGCCAGCAGTACCCAATCCGGGACAGGGGATATGGAGACCCAGTACTTC
CDR3aa: CASSTQSGTGDMETQYF

d_gene: -
j_gene: TRBJ1-5
len: 16
abundance: -
v_gene: TRBV30
CDR3nt: TGTGCCTGGAGTGGGGGGGTAAGGTCCCACGGTCAGCCCCAGCATTTT
CDR3aa: CAWSGGVRSHGQPQHF